This entry is about one T cell receptor beta chain. This CDR3 is built from 16 residues. With 8 bases clipped from V and 1 base from J, the junction kept 6 bases outside the gene matches. Germline CDR1 LNHDA, CDR2 SQIVND (reference sequence). These data are taken from a study of shared clonotypes between healthy human individuals. About the research overall: Per-donor plates numbered three CD4 naive, three CD4 memory, two CD8 naive and one CD8 memory.

Deep was the level used in running the assay. TCRdb's table, derived via immunoSEQ multiplex PCR, lists solely in-frame clones and lacks some. Of about 640,000 clones listed, around 72% are singletons. This chain joins TRBV19 and TRBJ1-5; 12 bases match TRBD1. The sample was memory CD4+ T cells sorted from blood. Subset reported: CD45RA-negative fraction. The receptor comes from a woman in her twenties or thirties in good health. The CDR3 loop reads CASRDRGLKSNQPQHF. The CDR3 DNA follows: TGTGCCAGTCGGGACAGGGGGCTGAAGAGCAATCAGCCCCAGCATTTT.